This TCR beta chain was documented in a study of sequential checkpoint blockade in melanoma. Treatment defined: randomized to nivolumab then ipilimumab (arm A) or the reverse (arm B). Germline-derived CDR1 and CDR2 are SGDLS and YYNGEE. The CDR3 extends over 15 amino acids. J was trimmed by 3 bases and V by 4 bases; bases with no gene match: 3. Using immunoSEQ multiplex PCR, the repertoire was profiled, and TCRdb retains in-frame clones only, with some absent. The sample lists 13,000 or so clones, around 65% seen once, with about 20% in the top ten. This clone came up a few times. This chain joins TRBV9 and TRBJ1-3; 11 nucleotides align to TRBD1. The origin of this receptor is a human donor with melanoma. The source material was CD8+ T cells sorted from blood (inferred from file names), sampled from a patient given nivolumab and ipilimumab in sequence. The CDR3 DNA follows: TGTGCCAGCAGCCCGGGACAGGGGGTTGGAAACACCATATATTTT. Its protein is CASSPGQGVGNTIYF.